This entry lists 22 T cell receptor beta chains sequenced from one sample in a study of shared clonotypes between healthy human individuals. Libraries were prepared by immunoSEQ multiplex PCR; TCRdb keeps only in-frame clonotypes and omits some of them. This sample yields about 2 million clones, of which about 94% are seen a single time; 0.9% to 1.3% belongs to the top ten. Naive CD8 cells comprised CD45RO-negative, CCR7-positively selected cells, excluding terminally differentiated effector memory CD45RA+ cells. Material: naive CD8+ T cells sorted from blood. The source is a man in his late teens or twenties in good health.

The V gene is TRBV28, the J gene TRBJ2-7; possible D gene TRBD1, 6 bases. Trimming shortened V by 6 bases and J by 3 bases, and 18 bases separated the two germline ends. The CDR3 covers 15 residues. CDR1 is MDHEN, CDR2 SYDVKM, per germline. The CDR3 loop reads CASSSDRSLVYEQYF. CDR3 in DNA: TGTGCCAGCAGCTCCGACAGGTCTTTAGTCTACGAGCAGTACTTC.

The chain uses TRBV11-1 and TRBJ2-7; D possibly matches TRBD1 or TRBD2 (5 bases each). Trimming pared 1 base from V and 1 base from J, leaving 8 bases between. The CDR3 extends over 14 amino acids. The germline V gene has CDR1 SGHAT and CDR2 FQDESV (reference sequence). CDR3 protein: CASSLVEGSYEQYF. CDR3 DNA: TGTGCCAGCAGCTTAGTTGAGGGGTCCTACGAGCAGTACTTC.

This clone was counted a single time. V gene TRBV10-3 combines with J gene TRBJ1-6; D remains ambiguous. Germline CDR1 is ENHRY and CDR2 is SYGVKD. The CDR3 loop spans 16 amino acids. With 2 bases removed from V and 0 bases from J, the gap between germline ends came to 8 bases. CDR3 DNA: TGTGCCATCAGTGAGGGCCTTAGCTCCTATAATTCACCCCTCCACTTT. Amino acids: CAISEGLSSYNSPLHF.

The table lists this clone with a count of one. The rearrangement uses TRBV7-9 and TRBJ2-3; 8 nucleotides align to TRBD2. This CDR3 is built from 15 residues. J was trimmed by 2 bases and V by 5 bases; bases with no gene match: 6. The germline V gene encodes CDR1 SEHNR and CDR2 FQNEAQ (reference sequence). The CDR3 coding sequence is TGTGCCAGCAGCCCCCCAGCGGGGGTCACAGATACGCAGTATTTT. This sequence encodes CASSPPAGVTDTQYF.

V usage is TRBV5-1 and J usage is TRBJ2-5; 7 nucleotides match TRBD2. V lost 2 bases to trimming and J lost 7 bases; unmatched junction nucleotides: 5. This CDR3 region has 13 residues. Germline CDR1 SGHRS, CDR2 YFSETQ. CDR3 sequence: CASSFRLAGTQYF. CDR3 in DNA: TGCGCCAGCAGCTTCAGACTAGCAGGGACCCAGTACTTC.

The chain is built from TRBV5-6 and TRBJ2-3, with no clear D. The CDR3 consists of 16 residues. From germline, CDR1 is SGHDT and CDR2 YYEEEE. Trimming took 2 bases from V and 4 from J, leaving 17 bases between them. CDR3 loop: CASSFMDGKGPDTQYF. CDR3 nucleotides: TGTGCCAGCAGCTTCATGGATGGCAAGGGCCCAGATACGCAGTATTTT.

A note on this clone: Other DNA variants within this sample encode the same CDR3. The rearrangement joins TRBV9 to TRBJ2-7; a possible D gene is TRBD1 (6 bases). The ends were cut back, 0 bases at V and 2 bases at J, with 9 bases in the middle. The CDR3 is 14 amino acids. Germline CDR1 SGDLS, CDR2 YYNGEE. The CDR3 protein is CASSVDPGAYEQYF. CDR3 sequence (DNA): TGTGCCAGCAGCGTAGATCCAGGGGCCTACGAGCAGTACTTC.

This sequence joins TRBV6-1 and TRBJ2-3; perhaps TRBD1 as D (6 bases). V was clipped by 8 bases and J by 2 bases, with 14 bases between them. This CDR3 comprises 14 residues. Germline V gene data show CDR1 as MNHNS and CDR2 as SASEGT. The CDR3 region has the DNA TGTGCCAGCGTACCGGGACAAGCCACAGATACGCAGTATTTT. Protein sequence: CASVPGQATDTQYF.

V usage is TRBV30 and J usage is TRBJ2-5; 9 bases align to TRBD2. The CDR3 loop spans 14 amino acids. J lost 4 bases, V lost 8 bases, and 11 bases had no gene match. From germline, CDR1 is GTSNPN and CDR2 SVGIG (reference sequence). The CDR3 DNA reads TGTGCCGGGGGGCCGGCGGGAGGGGGAGAGACCCAGTACTTC. As protein: CAGGPAGGGETQYF.

CDR3 coding DNA: TGCGCCAGCAGCCATAGAGCGGGAGGGAATACATACGAGCAGTACTTC. Translated, it gives CASSHRAGGNTYEQYF. V is TRBV4-1 and J is TRBJ2-7; 10 bases align to TRBD2. The CDR3 has 16 amino acids. V shed 3 bases, J shed 4 bases, and the junction held 9 bases outside the gene matches. CDR1 is MGHRA, CDR2 YSYEKL, per germline.

Regarding this clone: Relative to the germline gene, one junction end is altered; a read error may explain this. This chain joins TRBV13 and TRBJ2-1; 7 nucleotides match TRBD2. Germline V gene sequence: CDR1 PRHDT, CDR2 FYEKMQ (reference sequence). This CDR3 spans 11 amino acids. The CDR3 loop is CASSGVQREVF. The DNA for the CDR3 is TGTGCCAGCAGCGGGGTACAGCGGGAAGTCTTC.

The V call is TRBV12-5, the J call TRBJ1-1; 7 nucleotides align to TRBD1. CDR1 LGHNT and CDR2 FRNRAP come from the germline V gene. V gave up 9 bases and J gave up 4 bases; unmatched junction bases: 11. CDR3 length equals 14 residues. Here the CDR3 DNA reads TGTGCTAGCGAAGGGGGCGCTGGGGGCACTGAAGCTTTCTTT. It yields the protein CASEGGAGGTEAFF. Using reference TRBV12-5 and TRBJ1-1 for the parts outside the CDR3, the full variable domain is DARVTQTPRHKVTEMGQEVTMRCQPILGHNTVFWYRQTMMQGLELLAYFRNRAPLDDSGMPKDRFSAEMPDATLATLKIQPSEPRDSAVYFCASEGGAGGTEAFFGQGTRLTVV.

As to this clone: Within the sample, other DNA sequences also encode this same CDR3. The V gene is TRBV28, the J gene TRBJ2-6; D remains unclear. V was cut by 3 bases and J by 1 base, with 4 bases left in between. Per the germline V gene, CDR1 is MDHEN and CDR2 is SYDVKM. The CDR3 totals 14 residues. CDR3 nucleotide sequence: TGTGCCAGCAGTTTGGTGTCTGGGGCCAACGTCCTGACTTTC. Amino acid sequence: CASSLVSGANVLTF.

V gene TRBV7-9 combines with J gene TRBJ2-5; 9 bases line up with TRBD1. V shed 5 bases and J 3 bases; nucleotides not matched to a gene: 7. Looked up from germline, CDR1 is SEHNR and CDR2 is FQNEAQ (reference sequence). The CDR3 is 15 residues long. The CDR3 reads CASSLIQGAEETQYF. As DNA, the CDR3 is TGTGCCAGCAGCCTTATACAGGGGGCCGAAGAGACCCAGTACTTC.

Regarding this clone: The junction and the germline gene differ at one end; a read error may be behind it. This sequence joins TRBV2 and TRBJ1-4, with D uncertain. Per the germline V gene, CDR1 is SNHLY and CDR2 is FYNNEI. This CDR3 has 17 residues. The CDR3 DNA sequence: TGTGCCAGCAGTGAATTAGAAGGCGAGGCAACGAATGAAAAACTGTTTTTT. Amino acid sequence: CASSELEGEATNEKLFF.

J is TRBJ2-7 and V is TRBV6-6; 7 bases fit TRBD1. J was trimmed by 6 bases and V by 2 bases; bases with no gene match: 4. CDR3 length equals 13 residues. The germline V gene encodes CDR1 MNHNY and CDR2 SVGAGI (reference sequence). CDR3 region: CASSYGAGGEQYF. CDR3 nucleotides: TGTGCCAGCAGTTACGGGGCAGGGGGCGAGCAGTACTTC.

This clone was found once. J is TRBJ2-5 and V is TRBV30, with TRBD2 identical over 11 bases. This CDR3 contains 16 residues. V shed 0 bases, J shed 3 bases, and the junction held 6 bases outside the gene matches. CDR1 GTSNPN and CDR2 SVGIG come from the germline V gene (reference sequence). The CDR3 DNA sequence: TGTGCCTGGAGTGTACTGGTAGCGGGGGGGAAAGAGACCCAGTACTTC. Its translation: CAWSVLVAGGKETQYF.

The V gene is TRBV14, the J gene TRBJ1-6; D gene unclear. Germline V lookup: CDR1 SGHDN, CDR2 FVKESK. The CDR3 spans 17 residues. Trimming stripped 3 bases from V and 0 bases from J, with 12 bases between. The chain's CDR3 is CASSQYGLSSYNSPLHF. For the CDR3, the DNA is TGTGCCAGCAGCCAGTACGGATTGAGCTCCTATAATTCACCCCTCCACTTT.

As to this clone: The identical CDR3 is also encoded by other nucleotide sequences in the sample. The chain links TRBV2 to TRBJ2-5; maybe TRBD2 (6 bases). The germline V gene has CDR1 SNHLY and CDR2 FYNNEI. The CDR3 runs to 12 residues. Trimming shortened V by 8 bases and J by 2 bases, and 9 bases separated the two germline ends. This CDR3 is CASRGDQETQYF. The CDR3 region has the DNA TGTGCCAGCCGCGGGGATCAAGAGACCCAGTACTTC.

The chain is built from TRBV4-1 and TRBJ1-1; 7 nucleotides line up with TRBD1. Per germline, CDR1 MGHRA and CDR2 YSYEKL. The junction had 8 bases not matched to a gene; V was cut back by 6 bases and J by 1 base. The CDR3 totals 15 residues. The CDR3 nucleotides are TGCGCCAGCAGGCTTACAGGGGTTTCGAACACTGAAGCTTTCTTT. Its protein is CASRLTGVSNTEAFF.

V gene TRBV27 combines with J gene TRBJ2-7; 11 bases fit TRBD2. Germline V gene data show CDR1 as MNHEY and CDR2 as SMNVEV (reference sequence). With 7 bases clipped from V and 5 bases from J, the junction kept 7 bases outside the gene matches. The CDR3 totals 14 residues. The CDR3 is CASTVAGGHNEQYF. The CDR3 DNA sequence: TGTGCCAGCACCGTAGCGGGGGGGCACAACGAGCAGTACTTC.

This clone was counted a single time. The chain has TRBV11-2 and TRBJ2-3; possible D gene TRBD1, 5 bases. The CDR3 sequence is 16 residues long. Between the trimmed V and J ends, which lost 4 bases and 1 base, there was a span of 15 bases. Germline loops: CDR1 SGHAT, CDR2 FQNNGV. DNA for the CDR3: TGTGCCAGCAGCTCGCCCCCAGGGTGGGGCACAGATACGCAGTATTTT. Its protein product is CASSSPPGWGTDTQYF.